A single sample gave rise to the 30 T cell receptor beta chains below, sequenced in a study of CD8 T cells in Susac syndrome. RNA totalling about 0.5 to 1 ug underwent reverse transcription with random hexamers. TCRdb redid the calling of the immunoSEQ multiplex PCR reads with MiXCR, one entry per CDR3 protein. The repertoire has about 210,000 distinct CDR3 sequences, around 95% of them found once; the top ten carry roughly 0.1%. The sequencing sample was made of CD4+ T cells from PBMCs. These TCRs come from a human donor with multiple sclerosis.

The V call is TRBV5-1, the J call TRBJ1-2; D uncertain. Between the trimmed V and J ends, which lost 0 bases and 4 bases, there was a span of 4 bases. Per the germline V gene, CDR1 is SGHRS and CDR2 is YFSETQ. There are 12 residues in the CDR3. The CDR3 DNA reads as TGCGCCAGCAGCTTGGATGCCTATGGCTACACCTTC. It translates to CASSLDAYGYTF.

The V gene is TRBV5-1, the J gene TRBJ2-7; D possibly corresponds to TRBD1 (5 bases). V lost 4 bases and J 6 bases, leaving 14 bases between the germline ends. Germline-derived CDR1 and CDR2 are SGHRS and YFSETQ. The CDR3 runs 13 residues. CDR3: CASSTGPNGEQYF. The CDR3 DNA is TGCGCCAGCAGCACAGGACCAAACGGCGAGCAGTACTTC.

This chain links TRBV18 with TRBJ1-1; 9 bases are a match to TRBD1. Germline values: CDR1 KGHSH, CDR2 LQKENI. CDR3 length: 15 amino acids. After removal of 4 bases from V and 5 bases from J, the junction contained 8 bases not matched to a gene. The chain's CDR3 is CASSRWTGDLTEAFF. As DNA, the CDR3 is TGTGCCAGCTCACGATGGACAGGGGACCTAACTGAAGCTTTCTTT.

The chain employs TRBV29-1 and TRBJ2-7, with 9 bases matching TRBD2. This CDR3 has 14 amino acids. The V segment lost 7 bases and the J segment 3 bases; nucleotides outside the gene matches: 10. CDR1 and CDR2 from the germline V gene are SQVTM and ANQGSEA. In DNA form, the CDR3 reads TGCAGCGCCATCCCCGGGACTAGCAGCTACGAGCAGTACTTC. This sequence encodes CSAIPGTSSYEQYF.

J is TRBJ2-7 and V is TRBV9, with D perhaps assigned TRBD1 or TRBD2 (5 bases each). Between the trimmed V and J ends, which lost 4 bases and 2 bases, there was a span of 13 bases. This CDR3 has 14 residues. In germline, CDR1 is SGDLS, CDR2 YYNGEE. The CDR3 DNA reads as TGTGCCAGCAGCCCCAGGGACGGACCCTACGAGCAGTACTTC. Residues: CASSPRDGPYEQYF.

The chain is built from TRBV3-1 and TRBJ2-3; 8 bases line up with TRBD1. Looked up from germline, CDR1 is LGHDT and CDR2 is YNNKEL (reference sequence). The junction had 5 bases not matched to a gene; V was cut back by 3 bases and J by 3 bases. There are 15 residues in the CDR3. The DNA of the CDR3 is TGTGCCAGCAGCCAGGACAGGGTGGAGACAGATACGCAGTATTTT. It specifies CASSQDRVETDTQYF.

The V and J genes are TRBV20-1 and TRBJ2-5, with D possibly being TRBD1 or TRBD2 (6 bases each). There are 12 residues in the CDR3. Per the germline V gene, CDR1 is DFQATT and CDR2 is SNEGSKA (reference sequence). Trimming pared 6 bases from V and 5 bases from J, leaving 13 bases between. DNA for the CDR3: TGCAGTGCCCATCAGGGGAGGGAGACCCAGTACTTC. It encodes CSAHQGRETQYF.

CDR3 residues: CATSPAGAQANEQFF. The CDR3 coding sequence is TGTGCCACCAGTCCAGCGGGGGCCCAAGCCAATGAGCAGTTCTTC. The chain couples TRBV24-1 to TRBJ2-1; 8 bases are a match to TRBD2. This CDR3 is 15 amino acids long. Germline-derived CDR1 and CDR2 are KGHDR and SFDVKD. V lost 6 bases to trimming and J lost 6 bases; unmatched junction nucleotides: 9.

The chain employs TRBV12-3 or TRBV12-4 and TRBJ2-3, with D unclear. V was pared by 3 bases and J by 6 bases, with 19 bases between. The CDR3 is made up of 16 amino acids. The CDR3 sequence: CASSFETSPTADTQYF. Written as DNA, the CDR3 is TGTGCCAGCAGTTTTGAGACCTCTCCTACCGCCGATACGCAGTATTTT.

The rearrangement uses TRBV7-2 and TRBJ2-1; the match to TRBD1 covers 12 bases. V gave up 0 bases and J gave up 6 bases; unmatched junction bases: 3. The germline gives CDR1 SGHTA, CDR2 FQGNSA. This CDR3 is 16 amino acids long. The CDR3: CASSLARDRGRNEQFF. Here the CDR3 DNA reads TGTGCCAGCAGCTTAGCCCGGGACAGGGGGCGCAATGAGCAGTTCTTC.

The rearrangement links TRBV20-1 to TRBJ1-2, with D maybe TRBD1 (5 bases). V dropped 0 bases and J dropped 2 bases, with 13 bases sitting between them. The CDR3 spans 15 residues. Germline V lookup: CDR1 DFQATT, CDR2 SNEGSKA (reference sequence). The DNA of the CDR3 is TGCAGTGCTAGAGATGAGCAGGGATCAAACTATGGCTACACCTTC. Its protein is CSARDEQGSNYGYTF.

This chain connects TRBV3-1 to TRBJ2-6, with D perhaps matching TRBD1 (5 bases). The CDR3 runs 19 residues. Trimming shortened V by 0 bases and J by 0 bases, and 15 bases separated the two germline ends. Germline V gene lookup returns CDR1 LGHDT and CDR2 YNNKEL (reference sequence). CDR3 DNA sequence: TGTGCCAGCAGCCAAGAATGGGCAGGGTTCAGCTCTGGGGCCAACGTCCTGACTTTC. Translated, it gives CASSQEWAGFSSGANVLTF.

The J gene is TRBJ1-1, the V gene TRBV6-1; perhaps TRBD1 as D (5 bases). V lost 8 bases, J lost 0 bases, and 10 bases lay in between. The germline gives CDR1 MNHNS, CDR2 SASEGT. The CDR3 extends over 13 amino acids. The CDR3: CASPADMNTEAFF. DNA of the CDR3: TGTGCCAGCCCCGCGGACATGAACACTGAAGCTTTCTTT.

The chain links TRBV2 to TRBJ1-1; no clear D gene. With 3 bases removed from V and 6 bases from J, the gap between germline ends came to 11 bases. CDR1 is SNHLY and CDR2 is FYNNEI in the germline V gene. CDR3 size: 13 residues. CDR3 protein: CASSDRFMPEAFF. The CDR3 DNA reads TGTGCCAGCAGTGACAGGTTTATGCCTGAAGCTTTCTTT. The full variable domain, its missing parts supplied by reference TRBV2 and TRBJ1-1, is EPEVTQTPSHQVTQMGQEVILRCVPISNHLYFYWYRQILGQKVEFLVSFYNNEISEKSEIFDDQFSVERPDGSNFTLKIRSTKLEDSAMYFCASSDRFMPEAFFGQGTRLTVV.

This sequence joins TRBV30 and TRBJ2-2; 8 bases are shared with TRBD2. The CDR3 contains 14 residues. V gave up 4 bases and J gave up 5 bases; unmatched junction bases: 6. Germline values: CDR1 GTSNPN, CDR2 SVGIG (reference sequence). The CDR3 DNA is TGTGCCTGGACCATATTAGCGGGGACCGGGGAGCTGTTTTTT. Translated, it gives CAWTILAGTGELFF.

The rearrangement uses TRBV3-1 and TRBJ1-2; D gene uncertain. Germline V gene sequence: CDR1 LGHDT, CDR2 YNNKEL (reference sequence). The CDR3 spans 14 residues. V was cut by 4 bases and J by 7 bases, with 16 bases left in between. CDR3 region: CASSPGIPLFGYTF. The CDR3 nucleotides read TGTGCCAGCAGCCCCGGGATACCGCTGTTTGGCTACACCTTC.

This rearrangement joins TRBV30 to TRBJ2-1; D may be TRBD2 (5 bases). The germline V and J ends were trimmed by 2 bases and 3 bases, with 8 bases remaining between them. The germline CDR1 and CDR2 sequences are GTSNPN and SVGIG (reference sequence). The CDR3 is 13 residues long. The CDR3 is CAWSHGDYNEQFF. CDR3 bases: TGTGCCTGGAGTCACGGGGACTACAATGAGCAGTTCTTC. The variable domain in full, completed from reference TRBV30 and TRBJ2-1, reads SQTIHQWPATLVQPVGSPLSLECTVEGTSNPNLYWYRQAAGRGLQLLFYSVGIGQISSEVPQNLSASRPQDRQFILSSKKLLLSDSGFYLCAWSHGDYNEQFFGPGTRLTVL.

DNA of the CDR3: TGTGCTAGTGGTTTGGTACCAGGGAACTATGGCTACACCTTC. The encoded protein is CASGLVPGNYGYTF. The chain joins TRBV12-5 to TRBJ1-2, with D possibly being TRBD1 (5 bases). This CDR3 spans 14 amino acids. Trimming left V 0 bases short and J 2 bases short, with 7 bases between. Per germline, CDR1 LGHNT and CDR2 FRNRAP.

Written as DNA, the CDR3 is TGTGCCAGCAGCTCCTCCCTTGGGGGGGACAAGTATTTT. Encoded protein: CASSSSLGGDKYF. The chain is built from TRBV7-2 and TRBJ2-3, with D tentatively TRBD2 (7 bases). From germline, CDR1 is SGHTA and CDR2 FQGNSA. CDR3 length equals 13 residues. V lost 4 bases to trimming and J lost 13 bases, with 18 bases between them.

The chain uses TRBV15 and TRBJ2-5, with 11 bases matching TRBD1. The V and J ends lost 3 bases and 4 bases, in that order; junction bases with no gene match: 1. Looked up from germline, CDR1 is LNHNV and CDR2 is YYDKDF (reference sequence). The CDR3 contains 14 residues. The CDR3 here is CATSSGQGAETQYF. The CDR3 nucleotides are TGTGCCACCAGCAGTGGACAGGGGGCAGAGACCCAGTACTTC.

The chain carries TRBV30 and TRBJ2-7, with 14 bases that match TRBD2. V was pared by 4 bases and J by 4 bases, with 9 bases of the junction left unmatched. The germline V gene has CDR1 GTSNPN and CDR2 SVGIG (reference sequence). The CDR3 runs 16 residues. The CDR3 spells CAWNPGTSGSVYEQYF. In nucleotides, the CDR3 is TGTGCCTGGAACCCCGGGACTAGCGGGAGTGTGTACGAGCAGTACTTC.

J is TRBJ1-6 and V is TRBV14, with D unclear. This CDR3 contains 15 residues. Germline assignment: CDR1 SGHDN and CDR2 FVKESK. Trimming took 0 bases from V and 3 from J, leaving 6 bases between them. Written as DNA, the CDR3 is TGTGCCAGCAGCCAAGACAGGCTCTATAATTCACCCCTCCACTTT. Translating it yields CASSQDRLYNSPLHF. The full variable domain, its missing parts supplied by reference TRBV14 and TRBJ1-6, is EAGVTQFPSHSVIEKGQTVTLRCDPISGHDNLYWYRRVMGKEIKFLLHFVKESKQDESGMPNNRFLAERTGGTYSTLKVQPAELEDSGVYFCASSQDRLYNSPLHFGNGTRLTVT.

V usage is TRBV29-1 and J usage is TRBJ2-5; D may correspond to TRBD1 or TRBD2 (5 bases each). Trimming removed 3 bases from V and 9 bases from J, with 11 bases in between. Germline CDR1 reads SQVTM; CDR2 reads ANQGSEA. The CDR3 has 11 residues. CDR3 residues: CSVDAGTAQYF. The CDR3 nucleotides read TGCAGCGTTGACGCAGGGACGGCCCAGTACTTC.

The chain combines TRBV28 with TRBJ2-3, with 9 bases lining up with TRBD1. Losses at the gene ends were 7 bases for V and 6 bases for J; bases not matched to a gene: 14. The germline V gene encodes CDR1 MDHEN and CDR2 SYDVKM. CDR3 length: 16 residues. The CDR3 protein is CASKTSGTGSLDTQYF. CDR3 in DNA: TGTGCCAGCAAAACCTCCGGGACAGGGAGTTTGGATACGCAGTATTTT.

The chain carries TRBV25-1 and TRBJ1-2, with D tentatively TRBD1 (5 bases). V lost 4 bases, J lost 5 bases, and 11 bases lay in between. The CDR3 contains 13 residues. Germline assignment: CDR1 MGHDK and CDR2 SYGVNS. CDR3 sequence: CASSVGLQYGYTF. The CDR3 DNA follows: TGTGCCAGCAGTGTGGGGCTTCAGTATGGCTACACCTTC.

The rearrangement links TRBV2 to TRBJ2-1; 9 bases are shared with TRBD2. Germline V lookup: CDR1 SNHLY, CDR2 FYNNEI. The V gene end was trimmed by 3 bases and the J gene end by 7 bases; junction bases not matched to a gene: 7. CDR3 size: 15 residues. The chain's CDR3 is CASSEGGRAANEQFF. In DNA, the CDR3 is TGTGCCAGCAGTGAGGGCGGGAGGGCCGCGAATGAGCAGTTCTTC. Supplemented by reference TRBV2 and TRBJ2-1, the full variable domain reads EPEVTQTPSHQVTQMGQEVILRCVPISNHLYFYWYRQILGQKVEFLVSFYNNEISEKSEIFDDQFSVERPDGSNFTLKIRSTKLEDSAMYFCASSEGGRAANEQFFGPGTRLTVL.

The V call is TRBV29-1, the J call TRBJ2-7, with a tentative D call TRBD2 (5 bases). This CDR3 comprises 14 residues. V lost 5 bases to trimming and J lost 2 bases, with 16 bases between them. Germline loops: CDR1 SQVTM, CDR2 ANQGSEA. CDR3 nucleotides: TGCAGCGTTCTCCCCCCCGGACTTCCCTACGAGCAGTACTTC. Its protein product is CSVLPPGLPYEQYF.

This clonotype was picked up a small number of times. The CDR3 DNA sequence: TGTGCCAGCAGCCAAAGGGGCAGCTATGGCTACACCTTC. Translating gives CASSQRGSYGYTF. The chain uses TRBV4-2 and TRBJ1-2; maybe TRBD1 (5 bases). CDR3 length: 13 residues. The V end lost 2 bases, the J end lost 4 bases, and 8 bases lay between the germline ends. Germline V gene data show CDR1 as LGHNA and CDR2 as YNFKEQ.

The chain recombines TRBV13 with TRBJ1-2; possibly TRBD1 for D (6 bases). The CDR3 totals 17 residues. V was trimmed by 2 bases and J by 4 bases, leaving 20 bases between them. The germline gives CDR1 PRHDT, CDR2 FYEKMQ (reference sequence). Here the CDR3 DNA reads TGTGCCAGCAGCTTAAGGGGGAAGGGAGGCTTCGGCTATGGCTACACCTTC. This codes for CASSLRGKGGFGYGYTF.

This chain uses TRBV5-1 with TRBJ1-4; TRBD1 is a possible D gene (6 bases). Trimming stripped 1 base from V and 7 bases from J, with 14 bases between. Germline V gives CDR1 SGHRS, CDR2 YFSETQ. This CDR3 contains 15 residues. The CDR3 DNA follows: TGCGCCAGCAGCTTGACGGGACAAGGACGTGAAAAACTGTTTTTT. As protein: CASSLTGQGREKLFF.